This paragraph covers one T cell receptor beta chain sequence. Its matching antigen is unknown. The sample originates from a study of shared clonotypes between healthy human individuals. The wider study: Per donor, CD8 memory used one plate, CD8 naive used two, CD4 memory used three and CD4 naive used three. Study-wide results and limits: Sorted-subset samples were not fully sequenced, rarefaction indicated.

CD4+ cell separation produced CD45RA+ naive and CD45RA-negative memory subsets. For each subset, genomic DNA was distributed in equal portions over several immunoSEQ plates. Produced via immunoSEQ multiplex PCR; TCRdb's table is partial and in-frame only. The sample holds roughly 760,000 clones, roughly 70% seen once. The receptor was derived from a woman in her thirties in good health. Sequencing was done on a sample of memory CD4+ T cells sorted from blood. Subset specified: CD45RA-negative fraction.

CDR3 nucleotides: TGTGCCAGCCAAGGACAGGGCCGCTCGACCCAGCATTTT. Its protein is CASQGQGRSTQHF. The chain recombines TRBV28 with TRBJ1-5, with 8 bases identical to TRBD1. V lost 8 bases, J lost 11 bases, and 11 bases stayed unmatched. Germline loops: CDR1 MDHEN, CDR2 SYDVKM. This CDR3 contains 13 residues.